This record looks at one T cell receptor (beta chain) sequence and its context. What it binds is unknown. These data belong to a study of CD4+ T cells in melanoma. Overall study findings and caveats: A reported correlation linked neoantigen-specific CD4+ T cells to CD8+, macrophage and B cell function. In melanoma, neoantigen-specific CD4+ T cells reportedly differed in differentiation state.

Profiling relied on immunoSEQ multiplex PCR, and the TCRdb table lists in-frame clones only, not all of them. The sample contains some 50,000 clones, nearly 90% of which appear only once. Germline lookup yields CDR1 SEHNR and CDR2 FQNEAQ (reference sequence). This CDR3 contains 16 residues. V shed 3 bases and J 7 bases; nucleotides not matched to a gene: 12. The sample taken for sequencing was peripheral blood. The TCR originated in a human donor with melanoma. V usage is TRBV7-9 and J usage is TRBJ2-1, with 7 nucleotides matching TRBD2. The CDR3 DNA is TGTGCCAGCAGCTTCCGTCCGGGGGGTGTTACAAATGAGCAGTTCTTC. Its protein product is CASSFRPGGVTNEQFF.